The sequence of this T cell receptor (beta chain) was determined in a study of CD8+CD57+ T cells in acquired aplastic anemia (dated by TCRdb to the late 2010s). About the full investigation: On average, sorted CD4+ and CD8+ cells yielded around 3.5 ug of extracted DNA, with a range of roughly 0.17 to 27.4 ug. CD8+CD57+ expansion was defined as a frequency above the mean frequency observed in healthy subjects. General conclusions and limits of the study: Patients and healthy controls showed no significant difference in CD8+ Simpson's diversity (P=0.060). Roughly 31 CD8+ CDR3 sequences were shared between patients and controls but appeared highly expressed in patients and within their immunodominant clones.

TCR beta VDJ combination and CDR3 sequence profiling used genomic DNA as the template. An Illumina HiSeq 2000 was the platform used for TCR repertoire sequencing. The paper's data handling went like this. TRBV/TRBJ rearrangement plots, CDR3 size and DJ length profiles, and Simpson's diversity index were used to assess repertoires. Whichever DNA sequence was most abundant in the deep sequencing data was defined as the immunodominant clone. CDR3 amino acid sequences were screened for sharing across subjects and were compared with published repertoires and the VDJdb database. TCRdb reprocessed the public reads (quality trimming at Q25 with fastp, clone calling with MiXCR) and kept in-frame beta chains. Every distinct CDR3 protein forms one entry, paired with its most common genes and DNA. TCRdb, not the original authors, processed these V and J calls. Counted in this sample were 100,000 to 150,000 distinct CDR3 sequences; nearly 40% of them appeared once. The top ten hold 2% to 3% of the sample.

V and J are truncated by 2 bases and 4 bases respectively, leaving an intervening sequence of 15 bases. Its CDR3 holds 15 amino acids, cysteine through phenylalanine. The kept DNA is CDR3 alone, 45 bases in frame from the first base. The CDR1 and CDR2 encoded by the germline V gene are MNHEY and SVGEGT. This clonotype was counted at least ten times. The antigen it binds to is not known. No base qualities exist here, and no much larger clone lies one base off it. Flow cytometry had shown CD8+CD57+ cell expansion in the patients selected for sequencing. Every patient had severe acquired aplastic anemia, diagnosed using the International Study of Aplastic Anemia and Agranulocytosis and Camitta criteria. No patient had received any therapy when blood was sampled. In this study, sorted CD4+ and CD8+ T cells from the blood of healthy subjects and of severe aplastic anemia patients had their TCR repertoires deep-sequenced. Patients were enrolled under clinicaltrials.gov protocols 00001620, 01623167, 00001397, 00071045, 00081523 and 00961064 in the USA. Ficoll-Paque density gradient centrifugation was used to isolate peripheral blood mononuclear cells. Before DNA extraction, CD4+ and CD8+ T cells were sorted with FACS or magnetic beads.

The rearrangement combines TRBV6-2 or TRBV6-3 with TRBJ2-7; a weak D assignment points to TRBD2 (6 bases agree). The sample was sorted CD4+, CD8+, or CD8+CD57+ T cells (not recorded which) from PBMCs. The receptor was derived from a human donor with aplastic anemia. The nucleotides read TGTGCCAGCAGTTACAGACTAGTACGGGGATACGAGCAGTACTTC. Translated, it reads CASSYRLVRGYEQYF.